This TCR beta chain was captured in a study of pediatric ulcerative colitis. CDR3 length: 15 amino acids. V was cut by 2 bases and J by 4 bases, with 14 bases left in between. Germline assignment: CDR1 SGHTA and CDR2 FQGNSA. Assay used: immunoSEQ multiplex PCR; TCRdb lists only in-frame clones, some missing. The sample holds around 61,000 clones, less than 90% seen once. This sequence was found in a boy under 18 with severe ulcerative colitis. Input material: blood. V usage is TRBV7-2 and J usage is TRBJ1-2; no firm D call. The CDR3 sequence: CASSLQYGRPYGYTF. CDR3 DNA: TGTGCCAGCAGCTTACAGTACGGACGGCCCTATGGCTACACCTTC.